The present T cell receptor (beta chain) was sequenced within a study of T cell repertoires in cytomegalovirus infection. For the study at large: Public TCR beta signatures indicated both CMV infection and matching HLA type.

As to this clonotype: Its antigen is still unknown.

Study-level findings and limits: Adding up the frequency of public TCR beta families identified people who carried CMV plus the relevant HLA.

Germline V gene lookup returns CDR1 LNHDA and CDR2 SQIVND (reference sequence). Trimming removed 0 bases from V and 4 bases from J, with 18 bases in between. This CDR3 contains 17 residues. TCRdb ran MiXCR on the reads and lists one entry per CDR3 protein. The table lists roughly 920,000 distinct CDR3 sequences, roughly 31% of them singletons. This sample comprised cultured CD8+ T cells from PBMCs, obtained from culture after CMV antigen stimulation. This receptor was obtained from a human donor in good health (CMV status not recorded). Some clones in this sample may be carry-over from other donors' samples. This rearrangement joins TRBV19 to TRBJ1-1, with D maybe TRBD1 (5 bases). CDR3 DNA sequence: TGTGCCAGTAGTATAGATCGGGGGTTCGGTCTATCCACTGAAGCTTTCTTT. Its translation: CASSIDRGFGLSTEAFF.